This T cell receptor (beta chain) was sequenced for a study of blood T cell repertoires in COVID-19. Study-wide context: The United States, Italy and Spain provided the acute and convalescent COVID-19 samples. PBMCs, B-cell-depleted T cells, or T cells were the source of the cDNA or gDNA that made up the material.

The CDR3 loop spans 15 amino acids. Germline V gene sequence: CDR1 LNHDA, CDR2 SQIVND (reference sequence). V shed 5 bases and J 10 bases; nucleotides not matched to a gene: 12. Per the original methods: Amplified reference gene primers provided the basis for estimating nucleated cell counts. Using immunoSEQ multiplex PCR, the repertoire was profiled, and TCRdb retains in-frame clones only, with some absent. V, J and clone size reflect that table, while D and trimming were determined from the DNA. Counted here are 200,000 to 300,000 clones, roughly 85% occurring once; the ten biggest clones make up around 3%.

The sequence was obtained from a man in his late teens or twenties with active or convalescent COVID-19. The chain employs TRBV19 and TRBJ1-5, with TRBD1 identical over 9 bases. Sequencing was performed on peripheral blood. For the CDR3, the DNA is TGTGCCAGTAGTGGGACGGGGACAGGGTTTGGCCCCCAGCATTTT. Its protein is CASSGTGTGFGPQHF.